The 27 T cell receptor beta chains reported below all come from one sample, sequenced in a study of blood T cell repertoires in COVID-19. Profiled with immunoSEQ multiplex PCR; TCRdb holds only in-frame clones, not every one. The sample shows 35,000 to 45,000 clones, 76% of them seen only once. The sequencing input was peripheral blood. The receptors derive from a man aged 70 or older with active or convalescent COVID-19.

This clone came up a few times. The chain carries TRBV7-9 and TRBJ1-1, with D unresolved. The CDR3 has 13 amino acids. CDR1 and CDR2 (germline): SEHNR, FQNEAQ (reference sequence). V was trimmed by 5 bases and J by 8 bases, leaving 15 bases between them. The CDR3 nucleotides read TGTGCCAGCAGCCCAGCCAAATCGGGAGAAGCTTTCTTT. Amino acid sequence: CASSPAKSGEAFF. Supplemented by reference TRBV7-9 and TRBJ1-1, the full variable domain reads DTGVSQNPRHKITKRGQNVTFRCDPISEHNRLYWYRQTLGQGPEFLTYFQNEAQLEKSRLLSDRFSAERPKGSFSTLEIQRTEQGDSAMYLCASSPAKSGEAFFGQGTRLTVV.

V and J are TRBV24-1 and TRBJ2-3, with D possibly being TRBD1 (6 bases). The CDR3 is made up of 15 amino acids. Trimming took 2 bases from V and 4 from J, leaving 12 bases between them. Germline values: CDR1 KGHDR, CDR2 SFDVKD. The CDR3 region has the DNA TGTGCCACCAGTGATTCGGGCAGGGGCCCAGATACGCAGTATTTT. Amino acids: CATSDSGRGPDTQYF.

There are a few counts of this clone. This chain uses TRBV11-2 with TRBJ2-5; D uncertain. This CDR3 contains 15 residues. Trimming pared 6 bases from V and 5 bases from J, leaving 19 bases between. Germline V gene sequence: CDR1 SGHAT, CDR2 FQNNGV. CDR3 sequence reads: CASSSQATERETQYF. CDR3 DNA sequence: TGTGCCAGCAGTTCCCAGGCAACCGAACGGGAGACCCAGTACTTC.

The J gene is TRBJ2-5, the V gene TRBV6-5, with a tentative D call TRBD1 (5 bases). V was cut by 8 bases and J by 7 bases, with 14 bases left in between. The CDR3 consists of 12 residues. Germline V gives CDR1 MNHEY, CDR2 SVGAGI. The CDR3 region is CASDLAQGTQYF. Written as DNA, the CDR3 is TGTGCCAGCGACTTGGCCCAGGGGACCCAGTACTTC.

J is TRBJ2-3 and V is TRBV30; 7 positions match TRBD2. The V segment lost 4 bases and the J segment 6 bases; nucleotides outside the gene matches: 4. The CDR3 length is 12 residues. Germline V gene sequence: CDR1 GTSNPN, CDR2 SVGIG (reference sequence). The CDR3 sequence is CAWTSGSDTQYF. The CDR3 region has the DNA TGTGCCTGGACTAGCGGTTCGGATACGCAGTATTTT.

The chain carries TRBV7-8 and TRBJ1-5; D gene unclear. This CDR3 has 15 residues. Trimming stripped 2 bases from V and 1 base from J, with 9 bases between. CDR1 is SGHVS and CDR2 is FQNEAQ in the germline V gene. Here the CDR3 DNA reads TGTGCCAGCAGCTTATGGGCCAGAAGCAATCAGCCCCAGCATTTT. Translated, it gives CASSLWARSNQPQHF.

The chain is built from TRBV5-1 and TRBJ1-1, with D perhaps matching TRBD1 (6 bases). Looked up from germline, CDR1 is SGHRS and CDR2 is YFSETQ. The CDR3 loop spans 15 amino acids. Trimming took off 7 bases at V and 0 bases at J, with 16 bases between the two ends. CDR3 region: CASSGASYVNTEAFF. The DNA of the CDR3 is TGCGCCAGCTCAGGGGCTTCGTACGTGAACACTGAAGCTTTCTTT.

The CDR3 sequence is CASSPFGGGTDTQYF. CDR3 bases: TGCGCCAGCAGCCCCTTTGGGGGGGGCACAGATACGCAGTATTTT. V gene TRBV4-1 combines with J gene TRBJ2-3; 7 bases map to TRBD2. Germline values: CDR1 MGHRA, CDR2 YSYEKL. V dropped 4 bases and J dropped 1; count of bases not matched to a gene: 5. This CDR3 is built from 15 residues.

This rearrangement joins TRBV19 to TRBJ1-5; D remains unclear. V was trimmed by 6 bases and J by 2 bases, leaving 14 bases between them. The V gene's germline CDR1 is LNHDA and CDR2 SQIVND (reference sequence). This CDR3 region has 15 residues. This CDR3 reads CASSPRSEGNQPQHF. CDR3 DNA: TGTGCCAGTAGCCCCAGGTCGGAGGGCAATCAGCCCCAGCATTTT.

This sequence joins TRBV13 and TRBJ2-1, with 7 nucleotides matching TRBD1. Germline V lookup: CDR1 PRHDT, CDR2 FYEKMQ (reference sequence). The CDR3 has 13 amino acids. The ends lost 3 bases at V and 12 bases at J; junction bases unmatched: 8. The CDR3 sequence: CASSLGQRPVQFF. Here the CDR3 DNA reads TGTGCCAGCAGCTTGGGACAGCGCCCGGTGCAGTTCTTC.

The sample holds a few counts of this clone. The V call is TRBV5-1, the J call TRBJ2-2; maybe TRBD2 (5 bases). Germline CDR1 and CDR2: SGHRS and YFSETQ. The CDR3 is made up of 16 amino acids. Trimming removed 1 base from V and 0 bases from J, with 10 bases in between. This CDR3 is CASSLLGASNTGELFF. CDR3 nucleotide sequence: TGCGCCAGCAGCTTGCTGGGAGCCTCGAACACCGGGGAGCTGTTTTTT.

The chain is built from TRBV28 and TRBJ1-2, with a tentative D call TRBD1 (6 bases). From germline, CDR1 is MDHEN and CDR2 SYDVKM. The V end lost 6 bases, the J end lost 4 bases, and 15 bases lay between the germline ends. CDR3 length: 14 residues. CDR3 protein: CASRGTGPGYGYTF. In DNA, the CDR3 is TGTGCCAGCAGGGGAACAGGGCCGGGCTATGGCTACACCTTC.

In regard to this clone: Sequence at one end of the junction differs from germline and may be a read error. The V call is TRBV10-2, the J call TRBJ1-6; the match to TRBD1 covers 8 bases. CDR1 is WSHSY, CDR2 SAAADI, per germline. The CDR3 runs to 13 residues. The CDR3 DNA is TGCGCCTGCAGGGGGCAGGAAGATTCACCCCTCCACTTT. Translating gives CACRGQEDSPLHF.

This chain joins TRBV28 and TRBJ1-1, with D unclear. This CDR3 comprises 13 residues. Between the trimmed V and J ends, which lost 6 bases and 2 bases, there was a span of 10 bases. Germline V gives CDR1 MDHEN, CDR2 SYDVKM. The CDR3 reads CASSVSVNTEAFF. As DNA, the CDR3 is TGTGCCAGCAGCGTAAGCGTAAACACTGAAGCTTTCTTT.

The chain carries TRBV7-2 and TRBJ2-3; TRBD1 is a possible D gene (5 bases). Germline V gives CDR1 SGHTA, CDR2 FQGNSA. V shed 6 bases and J shed 4 bases, with 20 bases lying between them. The CDR3 loop spans 16 amino acids. For the CDR3, the DNA is TGTGCCAGCAGATCCCAGGGTAACAATTTTGCAGATACGCAGTATTTT. Protein product: CASRSQGNNFADTQYF.

This chain links TRBV6-5 with TRBJ2-7, with 12 bases that match TRBD2. This CDR3 has 15 residues. V shed 5 bases, J shed 9 bases, and the junction held 11 bases outside the gene matches. The germline CDR1 and CDR2 sequences are MNHEY and SVGAGI. The CDR3 bases are TGTGCCAGCAGTCTCCGGACTAGCGGGGACTCGTGGCAGTACTTC. It is translated as CASSLRTSGDSWQYF.

V gene TRBV10-3 combines with J gene TRBJ2-7; 8 bases are a match to TRBD1. The length of the CDR3 is 14 residues. Per the germline V gene, CDR1 is ENHRY and CDR2 is SYGVKD. V trimming: 2 bases; J trimming: 6 bases; junction bases outside the gene matches: 6. The CDR3 bases are TGTGCCATCAGTGAGGGGACAGGAAGGGTCGAGCAGTACTTC. It is translated as CAISEGTGRVEQYF.

The table lists this clone with a few counts. The J gene is TRBJ1-1, the V gene TRBV11-3, with D perhaps TRBD1 (5 bases). The germline V gene has CDR1 SGHNT and CDR2 YENEEA. V lost 4 bases to trimming and J lost 4 bases, with 16 bases between them. The CDR3 runs to 15 residues. Written as DNA, the CDR3 is TGTGCCAGCAGCTCTATGGTGACAGTTTCCACTGAAGCTTTCTTT. It is translated as CASSSMVTVSTEAFF.

Only one count was recorded for this clone. The rearrangement joins TRBV7-3 to TRBJ2-1; 9 bases map to TRBD1. Per germline, CDR1 SGHTA and CDR2 FQGTGA. The ends lost 5 bases at V and 7 bases at J; junction bases unmatched: 12. This CDR3 is built from 16 residues. The CDR3 here is CASSPLPGQGINEQFF. CDR3 DNA: TGTGCCAGCAGCCCTCTTCCGGGACAGGGAATTAATGAGCAGTTCTTC.

The V gene is TRBV14, the J gene TRBJ2-1; D is perhaps TRBD1 (5 bases). Germline V CDR1 and CDR2: SGHDN, FVKESK. V was trimmed by 4 bases and J by 4 bases, leaving 11 bases between them. CDR3 length: 14 residues. The DNA of the CDR3 is TGTGCCAGCAGCCCCCGGACACAATACAATGAGCAGTTCTTC. It translates to CASSPRTQYNEQFF. Variable domain in full (rest from reference TRBV14 and TRBJ2-1): EAGVTQFPSHSVIEKGQTVTLRCDPISGHDNLYWYRRVMGKEIKFLLHFVKESKQDESGMPNNRFLAERTGGTYSTLKVQPAELEDSGVYFCASSPRTQYNEQFFGPGTRLTVL.

This clone has only one observation. The V call is TRBV7-4, the J call TRBJ1-6; possible D gene TRBD1, 5 bases. Per the germline V gene, CDR1 is SGHVT and CDR2 is SQSDAQ. This CDR3 has 14 amino acids. The ends were cut back, 7 bases at V and 11 bases at J, with 18 bases in the middle. The CDR3 sequence is CASNPWQGKTPLHF. For the CDR3, the DNA is TGTGCCAGCAATCCGTGGCAGGGTAAGACACCCCTCCACTTT.

The chain recombines TRBV5-1 with TRBJ1-4, with TRBD1 matching 9 bases. The V segment lost 4 bases and the J segment 9 bases; nucleotides outside the gene matches: 4. The V gene's germline CDR1 is SGHRS and CDR2 YFSETQ. The length of the CDR3 is 13 residues. The CDR3 loop is CASSPDRGQKLFF. In DNA, the CDR3 is TGCGCCAGCAGCCCGGACAGGGGCCAAAAACTGTTTTTT.

The J gene is TRBJ2-1, the V gene TRBV5-1, with 8 bases matching TRBD2. V gave up 2 bases and J gave up 3 bases; unmatched junction bases: 10. The germline V gene has CDR1 SGHRS and CDR2 YFSETQ. The CDR3 consists of 17 residues. CDR3 nucleotides: TGCGCCAGCAGCTTAGAAGCGGGGGTGACAGTCTACAATGAGCAGTTCTTC. Its protein is CASSLEAGVTVYNEQFF.

The J gene is TRBJ1-2, the V gene TRBV11-2; 9 nucleotides line up with TRBD1. Losses at the gene ends were 0 bases for V and 11 bases for J; bases not matched to a gene: 13. CDR1 and CDR2 from the germline V gene are SGHAT and FQNNGV. This CDR3 has 16 residues. The chain's CDR3 is CASSLDRVGTGIGYTF. CDR3 DNA: TGTGCCAGCAGCTTAGATCGCGTGGGGACAGGGATAGGTTACACCTTC.

This clone was detected once. This chain joins TRBV5-1 and TRBJ1-3; no firm D call. The length of the CDR3 is 16 residues. Germline loops: CDR1 SGHRS, CDR2 YFSETQ. Between the trimmed V and J ends, which lost 3 bases and 0 bases, there was a span of 13 bases. In nucleotides, the CDR3 is TGCGCCAGCAGCTCAGGACTGGGAAACTCTGGAAACACCATATATTTT. It translates to CASSSGLGNSGNTIYF.

The chain links TRBV2 to TRBJ1-4; the match to TRBD1 covers 8 bases. Per the germline V gene, CDR1 is SNHLY and CDR2 is FYNNEI. With V trimmed by 6 bases and J by 8 bases, 8 bases remained unmatched. CDR3 size: 14 residues. The DNA for the CDR3 is TGTGCCAGCAGGGTACAGGGGGATACGGAAAAACTGTTTTTT. It codes for CASRVQGDTEKLFF.

This clone is medium-sized (0.01 to 0.1%) in the sample. The chain is built from TRBV5-1 and TRBJ2-7; maybe TRBD2 (5 bases). Germline V gene lookup returns CDR1 SGHRS and CDR2 YFSETQ. Trimming took off 4 bases at V and 2 bases at J, with 10 bases between the two ends. This CDR3 is built from 13 residues. CDR3 in amino acids: CASSAGGTYEQYF. CDR3 bases: TGCGCCAGCAGCGCGGGTGGGACCTACGAGCAGTACTTC.